Shown below are 19 T cell receptor beta chains from a single sample sequenced in a study of blood T cell repertoires in COVID-19. The assay was immunoSEQ multiplex PCR, and TCRdb's table has in-frame clones only and misses some. The sample has about 160,000 clones, 75% to 90% seen once; the top ten hold about 4.6%. The sample consisted of peripheral blood. The receptor source for this set is a woman aged 55-75 years with active or convalescent COVID-19.

The gene calls are TRBV10-3 and TRBJ1-2; D unresolved. The CDR3 has 12 residues. V was trimmed by 0 bases and J by 8 bases, leaving 7 bases between them. Germline CDR1 is ENHRY and CDR2 is SYGVKD. CDR3 nucleotides: TGTGCCATCAGTGAGTCGGGCCGGGGCTACACCTTC. This sequence encodes CAISESGRGYTF.

The chain carries TRBV11-2 and TRBJ2-7; D gene uncertain. Germline lookup yields CDR1 SGHAT and CDR2 FQNNGV. Trimming removed 6 bases from V and 4 bases from J, with 4 bases in between. The CDR3 covers 10 residues. The CDR3 coding sequence is TGTGCCAGCAGTTCGTACGAGCAGTACTTC. Residues: CASSSYEQYF.

The chain uses TRBV6-2 or TRBV6-3 and TRBJ1-5; TRBD1 might be the D (6 bases). Germline loops: CDR1 MNHEY, CDR2 SVGEGT. The CDR3 is made up of 16 amino acids. V lost 2 bases, J lost 1 base, and 12 bases lay in between. The CDR3 nucleotides are TGTGCCAGCAGTTACAGGGCAGGGGTGAGCAATCAGCCCCAGCATTTT. Protein product: CASSYRAGVSNQPQHF.

The chain couples TRBV30 to TRBJ1-4; 8 nucleotides line up with TRBD1. CDR1 and CDR2 (germline): GTSNPN, SVGIG (reference sequence). V was clipped by 1 base and J by 8 bases; unmatched bases: 9. The CDR3 consists of 15 residues. This CDR3 is CAWSAGTGLGEKLFF. CDR3 nucleotide sequence: TGTGCCTGGAGTGCCGGGACAGGATTAGGGGAAAAACTGTTTTTT. The whole variable domain, filled in from reference TRBV30 and TRBJ1-4, reads SQTIHQWPATLVQPVGSPLSLECTVEGTSNPNLYWYRQAAGRGLQLLFYSVGIGQISSEVPQNLSASRPQDRQFILSSKKLLLSDSGFYLCAWSAGTGLGEKLFFGSGTQLSVL.

J is TRBJ2-3 and V is TRBV5-4; a possible D gene is TRBD2 (6 bases). This CDR3 spans 14 amino acids. CDR1 is SGHNT, CDR2 YYREEE, per germline (reference sequence). Trimming left V 3 bases short and J 2 bases short, with 10 bases between. CDR3: CASSSDYYTDTQYF. As DNA, the CDR3 is TGTGCCAGCAGCTCGGACTATTACACAGATACGCAGTATTTT.

This clone was found once. The chain has TRBV2 and TRBJ2-6, with 7 bases matching TRBD1. This CDR3 comprises 17 residues. Germline V lookup: CDR1 SNHLY, CDR2 FYNNEI. The trim removed 6 bases at V and 0 bases at J, leaving 8 bases unmatched. CDR3 residues: CASSTPRDSSGANVLTF. CDR3 bases: TGTGCCAGCAGCACACCACGGGACAGCTCTGGGGCCAACGTCCTGACTTTC.

The chain uses TRBV19 and TRBJ1-5; 7 bases align to TRBD1. The CDR3 has 16 residues. J lost 3 bases, V lost 4 bases, and 9 bases had no gene match. Germline assignment: CDR1 LNHDA and CDR2 SQIVND (reference sequence). CDR3 sequence: CASSRVAGGNNQPQHF. The CDR3 DNA reads TGTGCCAGTAGTAGGGTCGCAGGGGGAAACAATCAGCCCCAGCATTTT.

The rearrangement joins TRBV6-1 to TRBJ1-1; 7 nucleotides align to TRBD1. V shed 6 bases, J shed 0 bases, and the junction held 1 base outside the gene matches. Germline CDR1 MNHNS, CDR2 SASEGT. The CDR3 is 13 amino acids. The CDR3 loop reads CASSRGLNTEAFF. CDR3 nucleotides: TGTGCCAGCAGCAGGGGGTTGAACACTGAAGCTTTCTTT.

The chain employs TRBV10-2 and TRBJ1-2; possible D gene TRBD1, 5 bases. The ends were cut back, 6 bases at V and 8 bases at J, with 16 bases in the middle. The CDR3 runs to 13 residues. CDR1 and CDR2 (germline): WSHSY, SAAADI. The CDR3 DNA reads TGCGCCAGCAGCAGGGATTCGCAGGGAGGCTACACCTTC. Its translation is CASSRDSQGGYTF.

The rearrangement joins TRBV5-1 to TRBJ1-5; no reliable D call. The V end lost 0 bases, the J end lost 6 bases, and 7 bases lay between the germline ends. The germline CDR1 and CDR2 sequences are SGHRS and YFSETQ. CDR3 length: 13 residues. This CDR3 reads CASSLDGRQPQHF. In nucleotides, the CDR3 is TGCGCCAGCAGCTTGGATGGGCGTCAGCCCCAGCATTTT. Filled out from reference TRBV5-1 and TRBJ1-5, the complete variable domain reads KAGVTQTPRYLIKTRGQQVTLSCSPISGHRSVSWYQQTPGQGLQFLFEYFSETQRNKGNFPGRFSGRQFSNSRSEMNVSTLELGDSALYLCASSLDGRQPQHFGDGTRLSIL.

The chain is built from TRBV2 and TRBJ2-5; 9 bases are shared with TRBD1. The V gene's germline CDR1 is SNHLY and CDR2 FYNNEI. V gave up 5 bases and J gave up 5 bases; unmatched junction bases: 6. The length of the CDR3 is 14 residues. The CDR3 spells CASSTTGGAETQYF. CDR3 nucleotide sequence: TGTGCCAGCAGTACTACAGGGGGCGCGGAGACCCAGTACTTC.

The chain recombines TRBV19 with TRBJ1-1, with D tentatively TRBD1 (6 bases). V lost 4 bases to trimming and J lost 1 base, with 10 bases between them. The CDR3 loop spans 14 amino acids. The germline V gene has CDR1 LNHDA and CDR2 SQIVND (reference sequence). CDR3: CASSRVDRNTEAFF. CDR3 nucleotides: TGTGCCAGTAGTAGGGTGGACAGGAACACTGAAGCTTTCTTT.

This clone came up a few times. The V and J genes are TRBV5-1 and TRBJ2-7; D is ambiguous. CDR1 is SGHRS and CDR2 is YFSETQ in the germline V gene. CDR3 length equals 14 residues. The ends were cut back, 0 bases at V and 4 bases at J, with 11 bases in the middle. In DNA form, the CDR3 reads TGCGCCAGCAGCTTGGGAACAGATGTATACGAGCAGTACTTC. Residues: CASSLGTDVYEQYF. The full variable domain, in which reference TRBV5-1 and TRBJ2-7 provide the parts outside the CDR3, is KAGVTQTPRYLIKTRGQQVTLSCSPISGHRSVSWYQQTPGQGLQFLFEYFSETQRNKGNFPGRFSGRQFSNSRSEMNVSTLELGDSALYLCASSLGTDVYEQYFGPGTRLTVT.

The chain couples TRBV2 to TRBJ1-5; D is unclear. This CDR3 contains 12 residues. Trimming removed 6 bases from V and 7 bases from J, with 10 bases in between. CDR1 is SNHLY, CDR2 FYNNEI, per germline. As DNA, the CDR3 is TGTGCCAGCAGCAGCGGAGTCCAGCCCCAGCATTTT. Residues: CASSSGVQPQHF.

This clone turned up a few times. This chain links TRBV6-6 with TRBJ1-6; 9 positions agree with TRBD1. The CDR3 has 19 residues. Germline CDR1 MNHNY, CDR2 SVGAGI (reference sequence). V lost 5 bases and J lost 4; bases outside the gene matches: 15. The DNA of the CDR3 is TGTGCCAGCAGTCGACCCGACTCCGGGACAGGGAGATATAATTCACCCCTCCACTTT. It yields the protein CASSRPDSGTGRYNSPLHF.

The CDR3 sequence is CASSPRGNAGGYTF. In DNA, the CDR3 is TGTGCCAGCTCACCACGAGGGAACGCGGGTGGCTACACCTTC. The chain uses TRBV18 and TRBJ1-2; D gene ambiguous. Trimming cost V 1 base and J 7 bases, with 13 bases left between them. Per the germline V gene, CDR1 is KGHSH and CDR2 is LQKENI. This CDR3 contains 14 residues. The whole variable domain, filled in from reference TRBV18 and TRBJ1-2, reads NAGVMQNPRHLVRRRGQEARLRCSPMKGHSHVYWYRQLPEEGLKFMVYLQKENIIDESGMPKERFSAEFPKEGPSILRIQQVVRGDSAAYFCASSPRGNAGGYTFGSGTRLTVV.

V and J are TRBV7-8 and TRBJ1-2; 11 bases map to TRBD1. Germline V CDR1 and CDR2: SGHVS, FQNEAQ. V shed 2 bases, J shed 4 bases, and the junction held 3 bases outside the gene matches. There are 15 residues in the CDR3. The CDR3 here is CASSLWTGGGYGYTF. The DNA for the CDR3 is TGTGCCAGCAGCTTATGGACAGGGGGCGGCTATGGCTACACCTTC. Drawing the rest from reference TRBV7-8 and TRBJ1-2, the complete variable domain is GAGVSQSPRYKVAKRGQDVALRCDPISGHVSLFWYQQALGQGPEFLTYFQNEAQLDKSGLPSDRFFAERPEGSVSTLKIQRTQQEDSAVYLCASSLWTGGGYGYTFGSGTRLTVV.

The chain employs TRBV9 and TRBJ2-3; 8 nucleotides line up with TRBD2. Germline V gives CDR1 SGDLS, CDR2 YYNGEE. J lost 2 bases, V lost 0 bases, and 5 bases had no gene match. CDR3 length equals 16 residues. CDR3 bases: TGTGCCAGCAGCGTAGGCGGGGGGTCGAACACAGATACGCAGTATTTT. Amino acid sequence: CASSVGGGSNTDTQYF.

The CDR3, as DNA: TGTGCCAGCGGACAGGGGACTTCCTATGGCTACACCTTC. This sequence encodes CASGQGTSYGYTF. This chain uses TRBV6-5 with TRBJ1-2, with TRBD1 matching over 9 bases. Trimming at V came to 8 bases and at J to 4 bases, leaving 5 bases not matched to a gene. The CDR3 has 13 amino acids. Germline loops: CDR1 MNHEY, CDR2 SVGAGI.